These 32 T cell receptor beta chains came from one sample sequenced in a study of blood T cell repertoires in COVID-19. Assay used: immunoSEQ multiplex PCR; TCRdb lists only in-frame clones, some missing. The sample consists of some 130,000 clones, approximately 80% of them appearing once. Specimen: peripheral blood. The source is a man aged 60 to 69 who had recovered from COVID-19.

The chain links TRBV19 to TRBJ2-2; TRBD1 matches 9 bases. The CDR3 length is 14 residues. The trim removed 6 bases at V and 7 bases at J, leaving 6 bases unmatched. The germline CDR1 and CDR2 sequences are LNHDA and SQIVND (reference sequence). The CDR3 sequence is CASSPGTGFGELFF. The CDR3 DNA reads TGTGCCAGTAGCCCAGGGACAGGGTTCGGGGAGCTGTTTTTT.

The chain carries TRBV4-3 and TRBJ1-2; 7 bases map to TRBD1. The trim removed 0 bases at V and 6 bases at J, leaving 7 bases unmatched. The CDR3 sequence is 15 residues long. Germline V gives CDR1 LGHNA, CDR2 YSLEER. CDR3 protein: CASSQDWGQGDGYTF. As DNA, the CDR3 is TGCGCCAGCAGCCAAGATTGGGGGCAGGGGGATGGCTACACCTTC.

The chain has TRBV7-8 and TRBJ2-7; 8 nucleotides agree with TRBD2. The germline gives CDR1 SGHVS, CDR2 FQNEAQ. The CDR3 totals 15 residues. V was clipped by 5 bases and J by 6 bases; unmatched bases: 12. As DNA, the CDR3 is TGTGCCAGCAGCCCACGGGAGGGCCGGAATGGCGAGCAGTACTTC. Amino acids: CASSPREGRNGEQYF.

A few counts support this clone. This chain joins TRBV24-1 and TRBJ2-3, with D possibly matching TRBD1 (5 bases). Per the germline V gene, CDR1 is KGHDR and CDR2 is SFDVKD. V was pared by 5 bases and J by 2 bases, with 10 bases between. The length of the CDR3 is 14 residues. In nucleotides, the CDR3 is TGTGCCACCAGTGGACAGATGTTCACAGATACGCAGTATTTT. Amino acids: CATSGQMFTDTQYF.

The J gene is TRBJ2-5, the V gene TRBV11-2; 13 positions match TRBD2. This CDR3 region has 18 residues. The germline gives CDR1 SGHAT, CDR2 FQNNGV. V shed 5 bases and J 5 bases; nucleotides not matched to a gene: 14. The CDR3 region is CASSNFSWTSGSEETQYF. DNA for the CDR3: TGTGCCAGCAGCAATTTTTCCTGGACTAGCGGGAGCGAGGAGACCCAGTACTTC.

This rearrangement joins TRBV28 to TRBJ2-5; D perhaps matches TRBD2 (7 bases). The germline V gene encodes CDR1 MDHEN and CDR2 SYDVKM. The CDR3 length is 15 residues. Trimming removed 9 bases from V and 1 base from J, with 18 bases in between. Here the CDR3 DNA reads TGTGCCAGTGGGGGAGGGGGACCGGTCCAAGAGACCCAGTACTTC. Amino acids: CASGGGGPVQETQYF.

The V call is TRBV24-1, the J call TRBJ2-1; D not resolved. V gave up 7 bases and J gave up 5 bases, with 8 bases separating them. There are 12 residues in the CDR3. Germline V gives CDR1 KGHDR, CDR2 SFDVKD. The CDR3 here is CATRNENNEQFF. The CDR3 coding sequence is TGTGCCACCAGGAACGAGAACAATGAGCAGTTCTTC.

DNA for the CDR3: TGTGCTAGTGGTTTGGTACGTGAGACAGGGGGCCCAAAGGACCAAGAGACCCAGTACTTC. This translates into CASGLVRETGGPKDQETQYF. The V call is TRBV12-5, the J call TRBJ2-5; 10 bases are a match to TRBD1. In germline, CDR1 is LGHNT, CDR2 FRNRAP. The CDR3 consists of 20 residues. The V and J ends lost 0 bases and 0 bases, in that order; junction bases with no gene match: 13.

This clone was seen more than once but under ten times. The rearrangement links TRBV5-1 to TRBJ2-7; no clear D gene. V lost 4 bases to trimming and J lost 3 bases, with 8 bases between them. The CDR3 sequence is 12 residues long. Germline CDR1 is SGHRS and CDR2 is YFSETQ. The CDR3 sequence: CASSLDIYEQYF. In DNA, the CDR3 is TGCGCCAGCAGCCTGGATATCTACGAGCAGTACTTC. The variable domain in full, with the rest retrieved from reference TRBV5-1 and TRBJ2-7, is KAGVTQTPRYLIKTRGQQVTLSCSPISGHRSVSWYQQTPGQGLQFLFEYFSETQRNKGNFPGRFSGRQFSNSRSEMNVSTLELGDSALYLCASSLDIYEQYFGPGTRLTVT.

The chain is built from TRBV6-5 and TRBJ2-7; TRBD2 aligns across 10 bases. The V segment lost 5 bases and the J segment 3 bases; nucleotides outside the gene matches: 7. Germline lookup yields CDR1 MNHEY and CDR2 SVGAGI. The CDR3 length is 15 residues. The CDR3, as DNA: TGTGCCAGCAGTACACGACTAGCGGGTCGCTACGAGCAGTACTTC. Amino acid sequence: CASSTRLAGRYEQYF.

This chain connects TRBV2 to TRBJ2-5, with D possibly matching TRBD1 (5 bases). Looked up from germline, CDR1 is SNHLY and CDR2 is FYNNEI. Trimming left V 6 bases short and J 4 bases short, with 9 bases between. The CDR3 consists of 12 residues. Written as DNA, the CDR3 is TGTGCCAGCAGCCAAGGGGTAGAGACCCAGTACTTC. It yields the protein CASSQGVETQYF.

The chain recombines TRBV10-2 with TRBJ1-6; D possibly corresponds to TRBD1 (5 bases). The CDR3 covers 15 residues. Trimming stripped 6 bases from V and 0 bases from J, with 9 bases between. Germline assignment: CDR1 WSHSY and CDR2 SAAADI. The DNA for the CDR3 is TGCGCCAGCAGGGGGGGGAGCTCCTATAATTCACCCCTCCACTTT. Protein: CASRGGSSYNSPLHF.

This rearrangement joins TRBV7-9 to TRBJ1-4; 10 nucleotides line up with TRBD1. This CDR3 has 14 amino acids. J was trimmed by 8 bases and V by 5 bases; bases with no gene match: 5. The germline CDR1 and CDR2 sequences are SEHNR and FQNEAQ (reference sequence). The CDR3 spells CASSQGQGREKLFF. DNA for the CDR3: TGTGCCAGCAGCCAGGGACAGGGGAGGGAAAAACTGTTTTTT.

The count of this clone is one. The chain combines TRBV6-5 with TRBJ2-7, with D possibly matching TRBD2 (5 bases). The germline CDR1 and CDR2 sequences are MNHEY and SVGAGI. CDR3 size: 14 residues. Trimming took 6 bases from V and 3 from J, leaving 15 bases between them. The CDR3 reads CASRGREVLYEQYF. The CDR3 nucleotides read TGTGCCAGCAGAGGACGGGAAGTTCTCTACGAGCAGTACTTC.

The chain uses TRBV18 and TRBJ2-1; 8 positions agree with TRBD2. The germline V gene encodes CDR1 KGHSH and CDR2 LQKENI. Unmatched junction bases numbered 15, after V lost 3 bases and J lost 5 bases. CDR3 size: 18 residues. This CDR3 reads CASSPDLASGGRDNEQFF. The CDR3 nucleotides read TGTGCCAGCTCACCGGACCTGGCCAGCGGGGGAAGGGACAATGAGCAGTTCTTC.

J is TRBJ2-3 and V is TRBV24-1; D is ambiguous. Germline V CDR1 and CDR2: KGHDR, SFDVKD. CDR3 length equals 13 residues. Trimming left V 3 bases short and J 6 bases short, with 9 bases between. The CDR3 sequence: CATSDPPFDTQYF. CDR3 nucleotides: TGTGCCACCAGTGATCCCCCGTTCGATACGCAGTATTTT.

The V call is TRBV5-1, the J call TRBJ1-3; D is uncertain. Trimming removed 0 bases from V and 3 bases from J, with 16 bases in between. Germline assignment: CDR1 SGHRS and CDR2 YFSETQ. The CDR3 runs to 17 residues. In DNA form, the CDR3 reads TGCGCCAGCAGCTTGGCCGGGATACGGGGTTTTGGAAACACCATATATTTT. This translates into CASSLAGIRGFGNTIYF.

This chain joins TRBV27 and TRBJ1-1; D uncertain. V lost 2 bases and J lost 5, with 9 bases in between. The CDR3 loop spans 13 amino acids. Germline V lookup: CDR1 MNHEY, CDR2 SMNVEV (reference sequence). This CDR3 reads CASSLGGETEAFF. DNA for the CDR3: TGTGCCAGCAGTTTAGGCGGGGAAACTGAAGCTTTCTTT.

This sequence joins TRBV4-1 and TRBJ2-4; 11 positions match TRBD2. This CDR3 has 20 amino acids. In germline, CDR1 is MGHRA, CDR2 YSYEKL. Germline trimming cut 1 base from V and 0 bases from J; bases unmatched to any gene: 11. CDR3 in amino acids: CASSQVPGLAGNLAKNIQYF. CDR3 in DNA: TGCGCCAGCAGCCAAGTTCCTGGACTAGCGGGTAACTTAGCCAAAAACATTCAGTACTTC.

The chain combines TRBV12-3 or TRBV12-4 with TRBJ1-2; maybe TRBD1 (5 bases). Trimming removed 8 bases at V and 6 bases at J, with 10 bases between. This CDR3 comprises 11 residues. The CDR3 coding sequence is TGTGCCAGCGGCCGGGGGGATGGCTACACCTTC. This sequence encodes CASGRGDGYTF.

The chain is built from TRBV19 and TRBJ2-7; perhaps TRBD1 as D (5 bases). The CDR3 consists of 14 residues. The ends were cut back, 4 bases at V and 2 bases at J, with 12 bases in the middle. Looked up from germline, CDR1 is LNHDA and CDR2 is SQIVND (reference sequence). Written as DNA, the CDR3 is TGTGCCAGTAGTAGCAGGGAACCACCCTACGAGCAGTACTTC. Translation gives CASSSREPPYEQYF.

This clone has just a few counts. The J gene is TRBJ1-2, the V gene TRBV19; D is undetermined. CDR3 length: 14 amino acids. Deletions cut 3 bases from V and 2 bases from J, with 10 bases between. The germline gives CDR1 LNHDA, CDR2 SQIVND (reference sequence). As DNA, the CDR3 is TGTGCCAGTAGTATCTTGTCGGGGAACTATGGCTACACCTTC. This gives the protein CASSILSGNYGYTF.

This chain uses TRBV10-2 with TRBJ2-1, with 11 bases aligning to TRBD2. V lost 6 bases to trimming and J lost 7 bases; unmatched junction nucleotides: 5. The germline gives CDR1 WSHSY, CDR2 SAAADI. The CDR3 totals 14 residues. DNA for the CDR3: TGCGCCAGCAGAACTAGCGGGAGCGGAAATGAGCAGTTCTTC. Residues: CASRTSGSGNEQFF.

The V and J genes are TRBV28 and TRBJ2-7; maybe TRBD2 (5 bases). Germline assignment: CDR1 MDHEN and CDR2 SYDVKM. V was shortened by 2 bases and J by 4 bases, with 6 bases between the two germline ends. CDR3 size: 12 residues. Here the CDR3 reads CASSLGSYEQYF. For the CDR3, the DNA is TGTGCCAGCAGTTTAGGGAGTTACGAGCAGTACTTC.

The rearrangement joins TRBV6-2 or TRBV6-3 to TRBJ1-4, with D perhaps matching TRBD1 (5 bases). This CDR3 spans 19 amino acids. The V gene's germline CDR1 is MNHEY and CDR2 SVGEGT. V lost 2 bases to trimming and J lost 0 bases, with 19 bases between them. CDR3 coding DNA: TGTGCCAGCAGTTACACACCTATGAGATTGACAGCAACTAATGAAAAACTGTTTTTT. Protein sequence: CASSYTPMRLTATNEKLFF.

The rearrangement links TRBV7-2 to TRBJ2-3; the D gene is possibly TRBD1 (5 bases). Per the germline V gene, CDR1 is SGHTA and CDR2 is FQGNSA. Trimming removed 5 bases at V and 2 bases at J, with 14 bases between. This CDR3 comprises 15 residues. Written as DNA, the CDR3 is TGTGCCAGCAGCCCGCCCAGGGTGGCCACAGATACGCAGTATTTT. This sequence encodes CASSPPRVATDTQYF.

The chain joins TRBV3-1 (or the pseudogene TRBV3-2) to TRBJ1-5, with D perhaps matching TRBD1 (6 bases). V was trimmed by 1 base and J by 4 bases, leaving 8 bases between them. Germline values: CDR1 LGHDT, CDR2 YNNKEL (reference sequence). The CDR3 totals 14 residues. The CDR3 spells CASSQGTENQPQHF. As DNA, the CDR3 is TGTGCCAGCAGCCAAGGGACAGAGAATCAGCCCCAGCATTTT.

The CDR3 region has the DNA TGTGCCAGTAGTGGATATAGCGGGAGGGCCGGGGGTGAGCAGTTCTTC. Translation: CASSGYSGRAGGEQFF. The chain is built from TRBV19 and TRBJ2-1, with 11 positions matching TRBD2. V trimming: 5 bases; J trimming: 9 bases; junction bases outside the gene matches: 12. The CDR3 totals 16 residues. From germline, CDR1 is LNHDA and CDR2 SQIVND (reference sequence).

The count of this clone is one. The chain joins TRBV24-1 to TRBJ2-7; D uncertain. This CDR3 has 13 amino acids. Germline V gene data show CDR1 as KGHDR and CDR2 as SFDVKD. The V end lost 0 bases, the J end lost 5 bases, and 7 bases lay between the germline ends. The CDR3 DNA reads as TGTGCCACCAGTGATTTGGCCAGTCACGAGCAGTACTTC. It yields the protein CATSDLASHEQYF.

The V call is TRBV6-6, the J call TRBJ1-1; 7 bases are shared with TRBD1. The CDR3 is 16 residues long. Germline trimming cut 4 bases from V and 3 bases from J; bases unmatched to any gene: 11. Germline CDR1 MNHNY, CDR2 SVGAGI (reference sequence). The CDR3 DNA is TGTGCCAGCAGTTTCGGACAGGTCCTCCCCGACACTGAAGCTTTCTTT. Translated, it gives CASSFGQVLPDTEAFF.

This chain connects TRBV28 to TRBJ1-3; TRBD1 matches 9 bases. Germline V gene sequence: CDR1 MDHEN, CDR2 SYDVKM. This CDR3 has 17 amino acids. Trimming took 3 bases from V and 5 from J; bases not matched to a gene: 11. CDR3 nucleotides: TGTGCCAGCAGTTTGATATTCGGGACAGGGTACAGAAACACCATATATTTT. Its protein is CASSLIFGTGYRNTIYF.

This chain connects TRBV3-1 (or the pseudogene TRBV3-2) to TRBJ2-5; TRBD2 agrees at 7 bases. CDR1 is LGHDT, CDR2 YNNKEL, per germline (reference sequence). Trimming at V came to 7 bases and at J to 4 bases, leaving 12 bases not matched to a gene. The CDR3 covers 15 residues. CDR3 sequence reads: CASTPRGERGETQYF. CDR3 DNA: TGTGCCAGCACCCCCCGCGGGGAGCGGGGAGAGACCCAGTACTTC.